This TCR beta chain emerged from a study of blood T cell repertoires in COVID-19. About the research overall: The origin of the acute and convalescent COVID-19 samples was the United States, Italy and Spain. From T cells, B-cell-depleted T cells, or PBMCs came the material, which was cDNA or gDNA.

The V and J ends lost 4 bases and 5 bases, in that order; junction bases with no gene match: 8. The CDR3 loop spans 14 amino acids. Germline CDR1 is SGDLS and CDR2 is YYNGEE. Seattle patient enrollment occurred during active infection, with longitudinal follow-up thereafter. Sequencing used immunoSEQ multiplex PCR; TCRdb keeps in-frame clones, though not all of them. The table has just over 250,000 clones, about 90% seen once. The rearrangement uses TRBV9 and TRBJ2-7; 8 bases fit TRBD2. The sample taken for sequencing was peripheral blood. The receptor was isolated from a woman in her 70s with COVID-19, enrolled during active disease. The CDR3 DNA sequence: TGTGCCAGCAGCCCCCTCGCGGGAGGAGACGAGCAGTACTTC. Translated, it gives CASSPLAGGDEQYF.